Presented here are 8 T cell receptor beta chains from one specimen sequenced in a study of cytomegalovirus exposure and HLA in healthy donors. With 60 Vbeta and 13 Jbeta primers, the PCR was carried out. TCRdb's table, derived via immunoSEQ multiplex PCR, lists solely in-frame clones and lacks some. The top ten hold 13% to 15% of the sample, which has approximately 190,000 clones, around 78% seen once. The sequenced sample was PBMCs. The receptor source for this set is a woman aged 25 to 39 in good health and CMV-seropositive.

The J gene is TRBJ1-1, the V gene TRBV27; TRBD1 agrees at 9 bases. The CDR3 extends over 15 amino acids. V dropped 5 bases and J dropped 0; count of bases not matched to a gene: 4. From germline, CDR1 is MNHEY and CDR2 SMNVEV (reference sequence). The chain's CDR3 is CASSGTGSMNTEAFF. The CDR3 bases are TGTGCCAGCAGTGGGACAGGGTCCATGAACACTGAAGCTTTCTTT.

The chain employs TRBV28 and TRBJ1-6; D unclear. Germline V lookup: CDR1 MDHEN, CDR2 SYDVKM. The germline V and J ends were trimmed by 4 bases and 9 bases, with 13 bases remaining between them. The CDR3 has 14 amino acids. The chain's CDR3 is CASSSTPLVSPLHF. The CDR3 region has the DNA TGTGCCAGCAGTTCAACACCCCTCGTTTCACCCCTCCACTTT.

This sequence joins TRBV18 and TRBJ1-3; 11 nucleotides line up with TRBD1. CDR1 and CDR2 from the germline V gene are KGHSH and LQKENI. The CDR3 sequence is 18 residues long. With V trimmed by 3 bases and J by 0 bases, 7 bases remained unmatched. The CDR3 coding sequence is TGTGCCAGCTCACCCCCGTTCGGACAGGGGGCCTCTGGAAACACCATATATTTT. Protein sequence: CASSPPFGQGASGNTIYF.

The chain links TRBV7-2 to TRBJ2-5; 7 nucleotides agree with TRBD2. The germline gives CDR1 SGHTA, CDR2 FQGNSA. The CDR3 extends over 14 amino acids. The ends lost 3 bases at V and 2 bases at J; junction bases unmatched: 3. The chain's CDR3 is CASSLGGLQETQYF. DNA of the CDR3: TGTGCCAGCAGCTTGGGGGGGTTACAAGAGACCCAGTACTTC.

The chain combines TRBV30 with TRBJ2-2; 8 positions agree with TRBD2. CDR1 and CDR2 (germline): GTSNPN, SVGIG (reference sequence). The CDR3 length is 17 residues. V was clipped by 3 bases and J by 4 bases; unmatched bases: 13. CDR3 in DNA: TGTGCCTGGAGAGCGGGGATGATAGCGGGGACCACCGGGGAGCTGTTTTTT. Encoded protein: CAWRAGMIAGTTGELFF.

The table lists this clone with a few counts. J is TRBJ2-1 and V is TRBV2; the D gene is possibly TRBD2 (7 bases). The ends were cut back, 9 bases at V and 6 bases at J, with 18 bases in the middle. CDR3 length equals 14 residues. Germline V gene lookup returns CDR1 SNHLY and CDR2 FYNNEI. CDR3 region: CASHQGRGSNEQFF. DNA for the CDR3: TGTGCCAGTCACCAGGGGAGGGGGAGCAATGAGCAGTTCTTC.

CDR3 nucleotides: TGTGCCAGCAGTCCTCAACGGACAGCCGAGAACACCGGGGAGCTGTTTTTT. This gives the protein CASSPQRTAENTGELFF. This chain joins TRBV28 and TRBJ2-2, with D possibly TRBD1 on 6 matching bases. Trimming cost V 5 bases and J 1 base, with 17 bases left between them. The CDR3 length is 17 residues. Per germline, CDR1 MDHEN and CDR2 SYDVKM.

V gene TRBV5-1 combines with J gene TRBJ1-1, with 7 bases fitting TRBD1. CDR1 is SGHRS, CDR2 YFSETQ, per germline. This CDR3 has 14 residues. V lost 0 bases and J lost 4; bases outside the gene matches: 3. CDR3: CASSLEGASTEAFF. As DNA, the CDR3 is TGCGCCAGCAGCTTGGAGGGGGCGAGCACTGAAGCTTTCTTT. Full variable domain (missing parts from reference TRBV5-1 and TRBJ1-1): KAGVTQTPRYLIKTRGQQVTLSCSPISGHRSVSWYQQTPGQGLQFLFEYFSETQRNKGNFPGRFSGRQFSNSRSEMNVSTLELGDSALYLCASSLEGASTEAFFGQGTRLTVV.